The 10 T cell receptor beta chains reported below all come from one sample, sequenced in a study of shared clonotypes between healthy human individuals. Sequencing was performed with immunoSEQ multiplex PCR; in TCRdb, only in-frame clones are kept and a portion is missing. The repertoire holds 2 million to 2.5 million clones, with 93% as singletons. Source material: naive CD4+ T cells from PBMCs. Subset: CD45RA+ positively selected. These TCRs come from a man between 18 and 29 years old in good health. Some clones in this sample may be carry-over from other donors' samples.

The V call is TRBV5-1, the J call TRBJ2-5, with no clear D. CDR1 is SGHRS, CDR2 YFSETQ, per germline. V was clipped by 2 bases and J by 2 bases, with 13 bases between them. The CDR3 runs to 15 residues. The CDR3 DNA follows: TGCGCCAGCAGCTTATTTTTTGCCGGACAAGAGACCCAGTACTTC. Translation gives CASSLFFAGQETQYF.

V and J are TRBV28 and TRBJ1-5, with a weak D call TRBD1 (6 bases). The CDR3 contains 15 residues. Germline V gene sequence: CDR1 MDHEN, CDR2 SYDVKM. Between the trimmed V and J ends, which lost 6 bases and 0 bases, there was a span of 12 bases. The chain's CDR3 is CASSQTGYSNQPQHF. As DNA, the CDR3 is TGTGCCAGCAGCCAGACAGGTTATAGCAATCAGCCCCAGCATTTT.

This chain joins TRBV7-2 and TRBJ1-5; D unclear. Germline assignment: CDR1 SGHTA and CDR2 FQGNSA. Between the trimmed V and J ends, which lost 5 bases and 2 bases, there was a span of 7 bases. This CDR3 is 13 amino acids long. The CDR3 DNA is TGTGCCAGCAGCGCGCGGGGCAATCAGCCCCAGCATTTT. This encodes CASSARGNQPQHF.

The chain employs TRBV25-1 and TRBJ1-2; D possibly corresponds to TRBD1 (6 bases). This CDR3 spans 16 amino acids. Germline lookup yields CDR1 MGHDK and CDR2 SYGVNS. Trimming cost V 4 bases and J 1 base, with 16 bases left between them. CDR3 sequence: CASSAPGQKINYGYTF. CDR3 nucleotide sequence: TGTGCCAGCAGTGCCCCTGGACAGAAAATTAACTATGGCTACACCTTC.

The rearrangement joins TRBV9 to TRBJ1-2; TRBD1 aligns across 8 bases. Trimming took 0 bases from V and 4 from J; bases not matched to a gene: 5. This CDR3 has 15 residues. In germline, CDR1 is SGDLS, CDR2 YYNGEE. The CDR3: CASSVVAGGGYGYTF. In DNA form, the CDR3 reads TGTGCCAGCAGCGTAGTGGCAGGGGGCGGCTATGGCTACACCTTC.

The V gene is TRBV29-1, the J gene TRBJ2-7; D remains ambiguous. CDR1 is SQVTM, CDR2 ANQGSEA, per germline. The CDR3 extends over 12 amino acids. Deletions cut 1 base from V and 4 bases from J, with 8 bases between. The CDR3 sequence: CSVEGSGYEQYF. The CDR3 DNA follows: TGCAGCGTTGAAGGATCAGGATACGAGCAGTACTTC.

This clone was detected only once. The chain carries TRBV6-5 and TRBJ1-4; D gene unclear. This CDR3 has 14 residues. Trimming removed 2 bases at V and 2 bases at J, with 6 bases between. CDR1 MNHEY and CDR2 SVGAGI come from the germline V gene. The CDR3 DNA reads as TGTGCCAGCAGTTACCGGCAGACTAATGAAAAACTGTTTTTT. Protein sequence: CASSYRQTNEKLFF.

The V call is TRBV5-6, the J call TRBJ2-1, with 7 bases lining up with TRBD2. V lost 4 bases to trimming and J lost 1 base; unmatched junction nucleotides: 11. The CDR3 length is 17 residues. CDR1 is SGHDT, CDR2 YYEEEE, per germline. The CDR3 sequence: CASSPLGAGLSYNEQFF. The CDR3 DNA follows: TGTGCCAGCAGCCCTCTGGGAGCGGGACTGTCCTACAATGAGCAGTTCTTC.

The chain employs TRBV7-2 and TRBJ1-4, with D unclear. V was clipped by 5 bases and J by 1 base, with 11 bases between them. There are 15 residues in the CDR3. Germline loops: CDR1 SGHTA, CDR2 FQGNSA. The CDR3 DNA sequence: TGTGCCAGCAGCCAGGCGGGTGTAACTAATGAAAAACTGTTTTTT. Translation gives CASSQAGVTNEKLFF. Complete variable domain (other parts from reference TRBV7-2 and TRBJ1-4): GAGVSQSPSNKVTEKGKDVELRCDPISGHTALYWYRQSLGQGLEFLIYFQGNSAPDKSGLPSDRFSAERTGGSVSTLTIQRTQQEDSAVYLCASSQAGVTNEKLFFGSGTQLSVL.

This clone was observed a single time. The chain joins TRBV5-4 to TRBJ2-1; D is ambiguous. Germline V gene lookup returns CDR1 SGHNT and CDR2 YYREEE (reference sequence). This CDR3 comprises 15 residues. V gave up 2 bases and J gave up 0 bases, with 9 bases separating them. The CDR3 region is CASSLGLSSYNEQFF. The CDR3, as DNA: TGTGCCAGCAGCTTAGGCCTGAGCTCCTACAATGAGCAGTTCTTC.